This T cell receptor (beta chain) was documented in a study of CD8+ T cells in alopecia areata. Across the whole study: Tofacitinib therapy lasting 6 to 18 months was followed by 6 months off drug. Whole-study results and caveats: The study found that many expanded lesional clones persisted in scalp and blood during tofacitinib. Scalp clonality, together with expanded CD8+ clones among the top 100, fell significantly with tofacitinib.

Extracted from the samples, RNA was reverse transcribed into cDNA to serve as the sequencing template. Assay used: immunoSEQ multiplex PCR; TCRdb lists only in-frame clones, some missing. In the table there are about 190,000 clones, about 60% of which are singletons. Described treatment: oral pan-JAK inhibitor, 5-10 mg twice daily. Peripheral blood and lesional scalp punch biopsies came from alopecia areata patients. This clone has just a few counts. Its specificity is unknown. The sequence came from a human donor with alopecia areata. The starting material was CD4+ T cells sorted from blood, obtained at week 4, from a patient treated with tofacitinib.

The CDR3 loop is CASSYTGTENQPQHF. CDR3 DNA sequence: TGTGCCAGCAGTTACACGGGGACAGAGAATCAGCCCCAGCATTTT. The chain uses TRBV6-5 and TRBJ1-5; 7 bases map to TRBD1. V lost 2 bases to trimming and J lost 4 bases; unmatched junction nucleotides: 5. The CDR3 spans 15 residues. The V gene's germline CDR1 is MNHEY and CDR2 SVGAGI.